This T cell receptor beta chain was identified in a study of blood T cell repertoires in COVID-19. The ends were cut back, 0 bases at V and 0 bases at J, with 18 bases in the middle. Germline V gene sequence: CDR1 LNHNV, CDR2 YYDKDF (reference sequence). This CDR3 comprises 19 residues. In the authors' workflow: Scientists estimated how many nucleated cells there were by amplifying reference gene primers. The repertoire was sequenced with immunoSEQ multiplex PCR; TCRdb's copy has only in-frame clones and lacks some. D and trimming were read from the DNA, whereas the V and J calls and clone size are those reported in that table. The table includes fewer than 350,000 clones, roughly 85% detected once.

The receptor comes from a human donor in a cohort sampled during active COVID-19. Sequenced input: peripheral blood. This chain uses TRBV15 with TRBJ2-1; perhaps TRBD1 as D (6 bases). The CDR3 nucleotides read TGTGCCACCAGCAGAGATTCCCGGACAGCTTCTCCCTCCTACAATGAGCAGTTCTTC. Encoded protein: CATSRDSRTASPSYNEQFF.